This TCR beta chain was recovered during a study of human T cells and chemical hapten exposure. Study-wide points: Because all patients had alopecia, their immune responses might differ from healthy ones.

Ten or more counts support this clonotype. As yet, its antigen is unknown. This CDR3 is 15 amino acids long. V was cut by 4 bases and J by 2 bases, with 16 bases left in between. Germline CDR1 DFQATT, CDR2 SNEGSKA (reference sequence). It was the library that attached unique molecular identifiers to individual cDNA molecules. One entry per CDR3 protein, called by TCRdb with MiXCR from the RACE reads. The top ten hold about 8% of the sample, which has some 350,000 distinct CDR3 sequences, around 6.9% seen once. Time point noted: patch test 1, 2 weeks after DPC sensitization. Indicated treatment: therapeutic diphenylcyclopropenone sensitization with weekly scalp DPC.

The rearrangement links TRBV20-1 to TRBJ2-3; D perhaps matches TRBD2 (6 bases). This TCR came from a woman aged 18-35 years with alopecia areata. Some clones in this sample may be carry-over from other donors' samples. The input for sequencing was whole blood, taken in connection with sensitization to the hapten diphenylcyclopropenone (DPC). The CDR3 region has the DNA TGCAGTGCTACGTGGCCGGGAGAGCTCACAGATACGCAGTATTTT. This sequence encodes CSATWPGELTDTQYF.